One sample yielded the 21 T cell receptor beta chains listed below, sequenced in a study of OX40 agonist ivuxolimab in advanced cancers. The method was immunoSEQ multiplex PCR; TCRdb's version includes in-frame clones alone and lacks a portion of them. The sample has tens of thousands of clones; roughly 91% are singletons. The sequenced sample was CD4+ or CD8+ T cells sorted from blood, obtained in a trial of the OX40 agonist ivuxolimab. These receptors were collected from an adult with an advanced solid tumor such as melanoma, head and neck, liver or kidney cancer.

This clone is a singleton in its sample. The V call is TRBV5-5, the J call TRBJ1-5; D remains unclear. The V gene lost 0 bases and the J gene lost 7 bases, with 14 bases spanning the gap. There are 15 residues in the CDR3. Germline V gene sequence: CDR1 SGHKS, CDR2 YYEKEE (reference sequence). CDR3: CASSLAKGSEQPQHF. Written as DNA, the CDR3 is TGTGCCAGCAGCTTGGCTAAAGGCTCGGAACAGCCCCAGCATTTT.

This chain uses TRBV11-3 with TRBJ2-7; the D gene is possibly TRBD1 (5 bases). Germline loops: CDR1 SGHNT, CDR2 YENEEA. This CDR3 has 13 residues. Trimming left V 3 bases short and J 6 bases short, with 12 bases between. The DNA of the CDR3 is TGTGCCAGCAGCTTTGGACAAGCCCTCGAGCAGTACTTC. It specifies CASSFGQALEQYF.

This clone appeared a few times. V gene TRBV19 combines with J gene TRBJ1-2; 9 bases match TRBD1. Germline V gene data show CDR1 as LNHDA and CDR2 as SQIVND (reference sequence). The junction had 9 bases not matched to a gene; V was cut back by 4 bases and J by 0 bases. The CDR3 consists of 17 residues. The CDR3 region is CASSTKSGTGTNYGYTF. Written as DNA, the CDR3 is TGTGCCAGTAGTACCAAGTCCGGGACAGGGACTAACTATGGCTACACCTTC.

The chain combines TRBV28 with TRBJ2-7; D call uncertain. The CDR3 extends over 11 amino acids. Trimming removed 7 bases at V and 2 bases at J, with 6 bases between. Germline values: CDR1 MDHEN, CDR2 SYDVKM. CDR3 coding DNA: TGTGCCAGCAAAACAGCCTACGAGCAGTACTTC. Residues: CASKTAYEQYF. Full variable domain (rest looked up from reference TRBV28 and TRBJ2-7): DVKVTQSSRYLVKRTGEKVFLECVQDMDHENMFWYRQDPGLGLRLIYFSYDVKMKEKGDIPEGYSVSREKKERFSLILESASTNQTSMYLCASKTAYEQYFGPGTRLTVT.

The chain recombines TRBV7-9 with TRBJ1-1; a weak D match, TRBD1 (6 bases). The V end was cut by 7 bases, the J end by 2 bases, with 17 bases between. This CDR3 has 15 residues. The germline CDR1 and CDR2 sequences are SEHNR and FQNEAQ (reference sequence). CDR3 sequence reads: CASTRTAGENTEAFF. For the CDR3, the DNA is TGTGCCAGCACCCGGACAGCCGGGGAAAACACTGAAGCTTTCTTT.

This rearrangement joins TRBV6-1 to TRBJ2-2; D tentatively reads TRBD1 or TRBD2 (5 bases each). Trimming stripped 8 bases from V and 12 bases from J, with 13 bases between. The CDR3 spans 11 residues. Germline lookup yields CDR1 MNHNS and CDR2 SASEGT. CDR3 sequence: CASFAGTKLFF. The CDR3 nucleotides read TGTGCCAGCTTCGCAGGGACGAAGCTGTTTTTT.

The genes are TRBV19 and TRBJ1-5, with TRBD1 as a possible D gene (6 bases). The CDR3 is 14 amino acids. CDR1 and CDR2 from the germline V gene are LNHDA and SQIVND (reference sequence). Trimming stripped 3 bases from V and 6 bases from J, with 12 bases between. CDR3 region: CASSIQGGGQPQHF. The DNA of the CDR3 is TGTGCCAGTAGTATCCAAGGGGGGGGTCAGCCCCAGCATTTT.

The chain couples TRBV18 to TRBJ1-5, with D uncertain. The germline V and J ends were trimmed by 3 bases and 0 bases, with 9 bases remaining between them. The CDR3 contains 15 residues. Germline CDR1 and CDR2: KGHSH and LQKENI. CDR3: CASSPPGVSNQPQHF. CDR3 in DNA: TGTGCCAGCTCACCCCCGGGAGTTAGCAATCAGCCCCAGCATTTT.

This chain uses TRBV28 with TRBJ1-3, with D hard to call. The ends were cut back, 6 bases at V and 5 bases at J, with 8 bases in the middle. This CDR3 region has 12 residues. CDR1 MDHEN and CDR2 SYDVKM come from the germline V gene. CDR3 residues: CASRPNRNTIYF. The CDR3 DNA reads TGTGCCAGCAGGCCAAACCGAAACACCATATATTTT.

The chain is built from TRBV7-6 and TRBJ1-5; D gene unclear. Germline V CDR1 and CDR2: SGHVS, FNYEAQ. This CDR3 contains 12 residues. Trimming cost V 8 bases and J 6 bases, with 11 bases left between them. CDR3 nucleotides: TGTGCCAGCCGCTCGCGAGGTCAGCCCCAGCATTTT. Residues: CASRSRGQPQHF.

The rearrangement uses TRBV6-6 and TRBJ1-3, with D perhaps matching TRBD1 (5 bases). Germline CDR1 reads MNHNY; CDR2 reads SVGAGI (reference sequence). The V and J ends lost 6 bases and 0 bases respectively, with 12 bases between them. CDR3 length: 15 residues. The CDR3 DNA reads TGTGCCAGCAGACCCGACAGCAACTCTGGAAACACCATATATTTT. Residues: CASRPDSNSGNTIYF.

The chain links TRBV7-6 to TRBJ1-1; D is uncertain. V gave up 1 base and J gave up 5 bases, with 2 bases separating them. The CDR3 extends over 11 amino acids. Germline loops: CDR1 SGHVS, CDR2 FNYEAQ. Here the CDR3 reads CASSLDTEAFF. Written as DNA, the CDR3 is TGTGCCAGCAGCTTAGATACTGAAGCTTTCTTT.

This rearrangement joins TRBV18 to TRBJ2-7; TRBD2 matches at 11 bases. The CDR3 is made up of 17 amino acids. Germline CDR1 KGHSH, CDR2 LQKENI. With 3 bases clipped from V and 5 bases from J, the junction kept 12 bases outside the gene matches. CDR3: CASSPPTSGRASDEQYF. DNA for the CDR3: TGTGCCAGCTCACCCCCCACTAGCGGGAGAGCAAGTGACGAGCAGTACTTC. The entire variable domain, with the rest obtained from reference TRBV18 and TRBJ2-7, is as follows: NAGVMQNPRHLVRRRGQEARLRCSPMKGHSHVYWYRQLPEEGLKFMVYLQKENIIDESGMPKERFSAEFPKEGPSILRIQQVVRGDSAAYFCASSPPTSGRASDEQYFGPGTRLTVT.

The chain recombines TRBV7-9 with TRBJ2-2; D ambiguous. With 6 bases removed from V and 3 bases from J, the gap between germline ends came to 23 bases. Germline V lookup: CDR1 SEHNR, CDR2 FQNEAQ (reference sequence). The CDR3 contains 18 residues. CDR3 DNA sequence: TGTGCCAGCAGTCCTAATAGGGCAAAAGGGTCGTACACCGGGGAGCTGTTTTTT. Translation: CASSPNRAKGSYTGELFF. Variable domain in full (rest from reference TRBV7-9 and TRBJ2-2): DTGVSQNPRHKITKRGQNVTFRCDPISEHNRLYWYRQTLGQGPEFLTYFQNEAQLEKSRLLSDRFSAERPKGSFSTLEIQRTEQGDSAMYLCASSPNRAKGSYTGELFFGEGSRLTVL.

CDR3 sequence reads: CASSHTRAYEQYF. In nucleotides, the CDR3 is TGTGCCAGCAGCCATACGAGAGCTTACGAGCAGTACTTC. The rearrangement joins TRBV5-4 to TRBJ2-7; D gene unclear. Trimming took off 4 bases at V and 4 bases at J, with 12 bases between the two ends. The germline V gene has CDR1 SGHNT and CDR2 YYREEE (reference sequence). This CDR3 contains 13 residues.

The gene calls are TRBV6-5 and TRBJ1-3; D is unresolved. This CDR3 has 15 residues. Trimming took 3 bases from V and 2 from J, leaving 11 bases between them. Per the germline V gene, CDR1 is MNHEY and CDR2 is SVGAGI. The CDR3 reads CASSYGRTPGNTIYF. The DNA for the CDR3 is TGTGCCAGCAGTTATGGAAGGACGCCTGGAAACACCATATATTTT.

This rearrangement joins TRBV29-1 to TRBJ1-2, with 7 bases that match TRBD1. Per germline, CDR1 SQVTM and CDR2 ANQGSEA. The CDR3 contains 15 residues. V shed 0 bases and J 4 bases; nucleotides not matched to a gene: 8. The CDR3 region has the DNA TGCAGCGTTGAAGATCGGTCAGGGGGTGGCTATGGCTACACCTTC. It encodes CSVEDRSGGGYGYTF. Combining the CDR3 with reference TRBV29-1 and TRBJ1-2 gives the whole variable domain SAVISQKPSRDICQRGTSLTIQCQVDSQVTMMFWYRQQPGQSLTLIATANQGSEATYESGFVIDKFPISRPNLTFSTLTVSNMSPEDSSIYLCSVEDRSGGGYGYTFGSGTRLTVV.

CDR3 loop: CASSVQGARYNEQFF. CDR3 coding DNA: TGTGCCAGCAGCGTACAGGGGGCAAGGTACAATGAGCAGTTCTTC. V and J are TRBV5-8 and TRBJ2-1; 9 bases map to TRBD1. CDR3 size: 15 residues. The V and J ends lost 4 bases and 4 bases, in that order; junction bases with no gene match: 6. Germline V gene data show CDR1 as SGHTS and CDR2 as YDEGEE.

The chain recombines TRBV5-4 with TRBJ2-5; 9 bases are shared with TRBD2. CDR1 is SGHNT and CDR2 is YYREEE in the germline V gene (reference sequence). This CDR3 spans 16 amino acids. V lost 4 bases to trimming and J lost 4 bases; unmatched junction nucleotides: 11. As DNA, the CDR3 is TGTGCCAGCAGCCCCCCTGGCGGGAGGGCCGGAGAGACCCAGTACTTC. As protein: CASSPPGGRAGETQYF.

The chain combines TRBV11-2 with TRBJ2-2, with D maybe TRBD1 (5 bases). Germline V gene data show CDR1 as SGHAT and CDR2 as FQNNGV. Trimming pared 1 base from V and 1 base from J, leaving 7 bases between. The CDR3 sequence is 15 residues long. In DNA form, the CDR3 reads TGTGCCAGCAGCTTAGGTCAGGGGAACACCGGGGAGCTGTTTTTT. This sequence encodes CASSLGQGNTGELFF. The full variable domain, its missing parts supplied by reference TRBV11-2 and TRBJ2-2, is EAGVAQSPRYKIIEKRQSVAFWCNPISGHATLYWYQQILGQGPKLLIQFQNNGVVDDSQLPKDRFSAERLKGVDSTLKIQPAKLEDSAVYLCASSLGQGNTGELFFGEGSRLTVL.

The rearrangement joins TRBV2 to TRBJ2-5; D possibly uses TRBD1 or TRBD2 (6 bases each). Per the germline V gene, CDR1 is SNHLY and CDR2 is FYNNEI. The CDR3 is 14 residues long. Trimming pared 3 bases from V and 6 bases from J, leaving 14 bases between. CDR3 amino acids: CASSDSTRGQTQYF. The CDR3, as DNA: TGTGCCAGCAGTGATTCGACCCGGGGGCAGACCCAGTACTTC. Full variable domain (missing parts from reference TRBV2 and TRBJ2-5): EPEVTQTPSHQVTQMGQEVILRCVPISNHLYFYWYRQILGQKVEFLVSFYNNEISEKSEIFDDQFSVERPDGSNFTLKIRSTKLEDSAMYFCASSDSTRGQTQYFGPGTRLLVL.